Below are 9 T cell receptor beta chains sequenced from a single sample in a study of cytomegalovirus exposure and HLA in healthy donors. Produced via immunoSEQ multiplex PCR; TCRdb's table is partial and in-frame only. This sample yields about 270,000 clones, of which about 86% are seen a single time; roughly 1% belongs to the top ten. The sequenced sample consisted of PBMCs. The origin of the receptors is a woman in her late teens or twenties in good health and CMV-seronegative.

This chain uses TRBV14 with TRBJ2-1; TRBD2 matches 8 bases. V dropped 2 bases and J dropped 7; count of bases not matched to a gene: 4. This CDR3 is 14 amino acids long. CDR1 and CDR2 (germline): SGHDN, FVKESK. The CDR3 DNA sequence: TGTGCCAGCAGCCAAATAGCGGGGTGGAATGAGCAGTTCTTC. As protein: CASSQIAGWNEQFF.

The CDR3 DNA follows: TGTGCCAGCAGTGGATTGCCTACGACAGGGACTCAAGAGACCCAGTACTTC. Amino acids: CASSGLPTTGTQETQYF. This chain connects TRBV6-1 to TRBJ2-5, with D possibly TRBD1 on 7 matching bases. This CDR3 has 17 residues. Germline CDR1 MNHNS, CDR2 SASEGT. V shed 4 bases and J shed 2 bases, with 20 bases lying between them.

The chain employs TRBV27 and TRBJ1-5, with 11 positions matching TRBD1. CDR3 size: 17 residues. Germline V lookup: CDR1 MNHEY, CDR2 SMNVEV (reference sequence). V was pared by 2 bases and J by 3 bases, with 6 bases of the junction left unmatched. The CDR3 is CASSLGGQGAFNQPQHF. As DNA, the CDR3 is TGTGCCAGCAGTTTAGGTGGACAGGGGGCATTCAATCAGCCCCAGCATTTT.

V and J are TRBV7-9 and TRBJ1-2; D possibly corresponds to TRBD1 (5 bases). Per the germline V gene, CDR1 is SEHNR and CDR2 is FQNEAQ (reference sequence). Trimming shortened V by 4 bases and J by 8 bases, and 14 bases separated the two germline ends. The length of the CDR3 is 13 residues. Here the CDR3 reads CASSSGGGYGYTF. As DNA, the CDR3 is TGTGCCAGCAGCTCGGGGGGAGGGTACGGCTACACCTTC. Filled out from reference TRBV7-9 and TRBJ1-2, the complete variable domain reads DTGVSQNPRHKITKRGQNVTFRCDPISEHNRLYWYRQTLGQGPEFLTYFQNEAQLEKSRLLSDRFSAERPKGSFSTLEIQRTEQGDSAMYLCASSSGGGYGYTFGSGTRLTVV.

Only a few counts were recorded for this clone. The rearrangement links TRBV28 to TRBJ2-7; TRBD1 is a possible D gene (6 bases). The CDR3 extends over 13 amino acids. The ends were cut back, 2 bases at V and 2 bases at J, with 7 bases in the middle. Per germline, CDR1 MDHEN and CDR2 SYDVKM. This CDR3 is CASSLGTPYEQYF. The CDR3 DNA sequence: TGTGCCAGCAGTTTAGGGACACCCTACGAGCAGTACTTC.

The gene calls are TRBV4-3 and TRBJ2-1; 12 nucleotides agree with TRBD1. The trim removed 6 bases at V and 6 bases at J, leaving 6 bases unmatched. This CDR3 is 15 amino acids long. The germline gives CDR1 LGHNA, CDR2 YSLEER. This chain's CDR3 is CASSIGTGGSNEQFF. For the CDR3, the DNA is TGCGCCAGCAGTATTGGGACAGGGGGCTCCAATGAGCAGTTCTTC.

The chain uses TRBV4-2 and TRBJ1-1, with a tentative D call TRBD1 (5 bases). The germline V and J ends were trimmed by 4 bases and 5 bases, with 14 bases remaining between them. The CDR3 is 14 residues long. Germline CDR1 and CDR2: LGHNA and YNFKEQ. In DNA form, the CDR3 reads TGTGCCAGCAGCCGCGGGACTCTGGGAACTGAAGCTTTCTTT. As protein: CASSRGTLGTEAFF.

This clone was observed many times. J is TRBJ1-2 and V is TRBV5-4; weak D call: TRBD1 (6 bases). Germline CDR1 and CDR2: SGHNT and YYREEE (reference sequence). Deletions cut 1 base from V and 5 bases from J, with 12 bases between. The CDR3 consists of 14 residues. The CDR3: CASSLTGQGYGYTF. The DNA of the CDR3 is TGTGCCAGCAGCTTGACAGGGCAGGGTTATGGCTACACCTTC.

This clone was seen a few times. V usage is TRBV27 and J usage is TRBJ2-7; 7 bases map to TRBD1. The V segment lost 3 bases and the J segment 2 bases; nucleotides outside the gene matches: 7. The CDR3 consists of 15 residues. CDR1 MNHEY and CDR2 SMNVEV come from the germline V gene (reference sequence). The CDR3, as DNA: TGTGCCAGCAGTTTGAGGTCCGACAGGGCCTACGAGCAGTACTTC. This codes for CASSLRSDRAYEQYF.